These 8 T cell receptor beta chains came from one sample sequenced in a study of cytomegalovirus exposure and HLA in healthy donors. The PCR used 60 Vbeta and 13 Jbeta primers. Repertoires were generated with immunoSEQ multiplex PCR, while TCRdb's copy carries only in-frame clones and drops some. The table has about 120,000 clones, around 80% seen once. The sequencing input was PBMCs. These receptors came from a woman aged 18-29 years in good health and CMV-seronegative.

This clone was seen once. CDR3 amino acids: CASSWDRGPNQPQHF. The CDR3, as DNA: TGTGCCAGCAGCTGGGACAGGGGGCCCAATCAGCCCCAGCATTTT. The chain employs TRBV7-2 and TRBJ1-5; the match to TRBD1 covers 12 bases. The CDR3 has 15 residues. J was trimmed by 3 bases and V by 4 bases; bases with no gene match: 1. Germline loops: CDR1 SGHTA, CDR2 FQGNSA.

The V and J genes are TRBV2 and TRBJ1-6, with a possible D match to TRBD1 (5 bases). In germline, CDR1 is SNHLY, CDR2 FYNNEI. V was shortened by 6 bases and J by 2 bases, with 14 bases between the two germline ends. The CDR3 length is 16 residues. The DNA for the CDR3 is TGTGCCAGCAGGACGACAGAGCCTCCCTATAATTCACCCCTCCACTTT. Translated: CASRTTEPPYNSPLHF.

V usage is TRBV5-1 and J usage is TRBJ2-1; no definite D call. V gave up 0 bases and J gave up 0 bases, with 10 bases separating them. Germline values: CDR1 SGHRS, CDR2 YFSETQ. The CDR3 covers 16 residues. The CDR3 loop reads CASSLGLRSSYNEQFF. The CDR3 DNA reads TGCGCCAGCAGCTTGGGATTACGGAGCTCCTACAATGAGCAGTTCTTC.

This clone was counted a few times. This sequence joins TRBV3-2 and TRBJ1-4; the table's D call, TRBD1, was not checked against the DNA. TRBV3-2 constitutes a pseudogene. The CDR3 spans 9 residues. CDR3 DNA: TGTGCCAGACAGACAAAACTGTTTTTT. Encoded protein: CARQTKLFF.

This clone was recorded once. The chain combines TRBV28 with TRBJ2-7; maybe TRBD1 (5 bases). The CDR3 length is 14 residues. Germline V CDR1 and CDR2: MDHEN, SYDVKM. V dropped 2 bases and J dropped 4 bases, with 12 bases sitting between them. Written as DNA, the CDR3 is TGTGCCAGCAGTTTAAGGGGAAGGTCATACGAGCAGTACTTC. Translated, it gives CASSLRGRSYEQYF.

CDR3 sequence (DNA): TGTGCCAGCAGCCCAGGGGCTCTACAGCCCCAGCATTTT. It encodes CASSPGALQPQHF. The chain couples TRBV7-2 to TRBJ1-5; D may be TRBD1 (6 bases). Germline assignment: CDR1 SGHTA and CDR2 FQGNSA. This CDR3 region has 13 residues. V lost 5 bases to trimming and J lost 7 bases, with 12 bases between them.

The CDR3: CASSLGSGGGNQPQHF. CDR3 nucleotide sequence: TGTGCCAGCAGTTTGGGTTCGGGGGGAGGCAATCAGCCCCAGCATTTT. The chain carries TRBV27 and TRBJ1-5; D possibly corresponds to TRBD1 (5 bases). Trimming took off 3 bases at V and 2 bases at J, with 14 bases between the two ends. Germline lookup yields CDR1 MNHEY and CDR2 SMNVEV (reference sequence). The CDR3 consists of 16 residues.

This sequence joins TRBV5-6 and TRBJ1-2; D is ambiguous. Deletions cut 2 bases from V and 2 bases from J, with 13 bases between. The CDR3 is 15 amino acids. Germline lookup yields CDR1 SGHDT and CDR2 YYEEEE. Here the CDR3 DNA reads TGTGCCAGCAGCTTCGACGGAGGTATCAACTATGGCTACACCTTC. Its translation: CASSFDGGINYGYTF.